This section outlines one T cell receptor (beta chain) sequence together with its context. Its antigen is currently unknown. This record belongs to a study of long-term antiretroviral therapy in people with HIV. General study findings and limits: HIV repertoires showed narrower CDR3 length ranges than controls. Within the repertoire, clones expanded before ART were dominant at all time points.

Assay version v3.0 of immunoSEQ was used, and it was run at survey level. Repertoires were generated with immunoSEQ multiplex PCR, while TCRdb's copy carries only in-frame clones and drops some. The sample has around 30,000 clones, 93% seen once. There was at least one pre-ART PBMC sample for each donor, plus at least two post-ART PBMC samples. Participants with HIV, all of them, were treated in the United States. The V segment lost 4 bases and the J segment 2 bases; nucleotides outside the gene matches: 8. Germline CDR1 is SGHNT and CDR2 is YYREEE (reference sequence). This CDR3 is 16 amino acids long.

The chain uses TRBV5-4 and TRBJ1-3; 8 bases align to TRBD1. This clonotype was obtained from a woman aged 40 to 55 with HIV. Sequences were derived from unsorted PBMCs, sampled roughly 6.3 years after starting antiretroviral therapy. CDR3 sequence reads: CASSLPGTGAGNTIYF. CDR3 bases: TGTGCCAGCAGCCTCCCCGGGACAGGAGCTGGAAACACCATATATTTT.